These 6 T cell receptor beta chains were sequenced from one sample in a study of post-analysis software for immune sequencing data. Study-wide results and caveats: Patients had higher frequencies than controls of a handful of TRBV segments, including TRBV5-6, TRBV5-1 and TRBV20-1.

Antigens of these TCRs are unknown. Unique molecular identifiers were present in the TCR beta cDNA libraries. A single record per CDR3 protein comes from TCRdb applying MiXCR to the PCR reads. The sample includes roughly 700,000 distinct CDR3 sequences, roughly 29% of them seen just once. Material for sequencing was blood. All receptors come from a girl aged 5 to 17 with multiple sclerosis.

The V and J genes are TRBV20-1 and TRBJ2-1; D may correspond to TRBD1 or TRBD2 (5 bases each). The CDR3 is made up of 13 amino acids. V lost 6 bases and J lost 8, with 17 bases in between. CDR1 and CDR2 (germline): DFQATT, SNEGSKA (reference sequence). The CDR3 region is CSALGPRWDEQFF. CDR3 DNA: TGCAGTGCCTTGGGACCTCGGTGGGATGAGCAGTTCTTC.

V is TRBV4-1 and J is TRBJ1-1, with 8 bases matching TRBD1. The length of the CDR3 is 13 residues. J lost 11 bases, V lost 2 bases, and 7 bases had no gene match. CDR1 and CDR2 from the germline V gene are MGHRA and YSYEKL. The CDR3 DNA sequence: TGCGCCAGCAGCCAACCGGACAGGGTGAAGGCTTTCTTT. It translates to CASSQPDRVKAFF.

The rearrangement links TRBV10-3 to TRBJ2-3; 14 nucleotides agree with TRBD2. The CDR3 is 17 amino acids. Germline V CDR1 and CDR2: ENHRY, SYGVKD. Germline trimming cut 6 bases from V and 3 bases from J; bases unmatched to any gene: 8. For the CDR3, the DNA is TGTGCCATCAGCCAATTGACTAGCGGGGGGGGTACAGATACGCAGTATTTT. Protein product: CAISQLTSGGGTDTQYF.

This clonotype was observed many times. The chain couples TRBV7-2 to TRBJ2-7; no clear D gene. The J call could be wrong; TRBJ2-5 is a better fit for the DNA end. The CDR3 runs 13 residues. Per the germline V gene, CDR1 is SGHTA and CDR2 is FQGNSA. CDR3: CASSLALLGTQYF. The CDR3 nucleotides are TGTGCCAGCAGCTTAGCGCTATTGGGGACCCAGTACTTC.

This clonotype has just a few counts. This chain's CDR3 is CSASGQGRSEAFF. For the CDR3, the DNA is TGCAGTGCTAGTGGACAGGGGAGATCTGAAGCTTTCTTT. This chain connects TRBV20-1 to TRBJ1-1; 9 nucleotides line up with TRBD1. Losses at the gene ends were 3 bases for V and 6 bases for J; bases not matched to a gene: 5. The CDR3 sequence is 13 residues long. CDR1 DFQATT and CDR2 SNEGSKA come from the germline V gene (reference sequence).

In its sample, this clonotype was seen a few times. CDR3 amino acids: CASSPYIQGSGNTEAFF. CDR3 DNA: TGCGCCAGCAGCCCATATATCCAGGGATCCGGGAACACTGAAGCTTTCTTT. The chain recombines TRBV5-1 with TRBJ1-1, with D tentatively TRBD1 (5 bases). The germline V gene encodes CDR1 SGHRS and CDR2 YFSETQ. The CDR3 contains 17 residues. V dropped 4 bases and J dropped 1 base, with 20 bases sitting between them.